This passage covers 8 T cell receptor beta chains from one sample sequenced in a study of Graves' ophthalmopathy and Graves' hyperthyroidism. As the template, RNA transcripts were used to amplify TCR beta CDR3 regions. First-round RT-PCR employed HTBI primers, with a second-round multiplex PCR after it. TCRdb itself ran the multiplex PCR reads through MiXCR, one entry per CDR3 protein. The sample records about 380,000 distinct CDR3 sequences, about 16% being singletons. The source material was peripheral blood. These receptors were obtained from a woman aged 18-35 years with stable Graves' hyperthyroidism.

There are a few counts of this clonotype. J is TRBJ2-2 and V is TRBV20-1; 8 bases line up with TRBD2. J gave up 4 bases and V 3 bases, and 4 bases lay outside the gene matches. The germline V gene has CDR1 DFQATT and CDR2 SNEGSKA (reference sequence). CDR3 length equals 14 residues. The CDR3 nucleotides read TGCAGTGCTAGCGGGGGGGCTGGCACCGGGGAGCTGTTTTTT. It translates to CSASGGAGTGELFF.

This clonotype came up many times. The chain has TRBV7-2 and TRBJ2-7, with D unresolved. With 5 bases removed from V and 2 bases from J, the gap between germline ends came to 13 bases. There are 14 residues in the CDR3. The V gene's germline CDR1 is SGHTA and CDR2 FQGNSA. CDR3 protein: CASSPSRQTYEQYF. CDR3 coding DNA: TGTGCCAGCAGCCCAAGTCGGCAGACCTACGAGCAGTACTTC.

The V gene is TRBV7-9, the J gene TRBJ2-7; D unresolved. The CDR3 has 15 residues. V was pared by 4 bases and J by 4 bases, with 17 bases between. Germline CDR1 is SEHNR and CDR2 is FQNEAQ (reference sequence). This chain's CDR3 is CASSSTFWSLYEQYF. DNA of the CDR3: TGTGCCAGCAGCTCCACCTTTTGGTCGTTGTACGAGCAGTACTTC. Full variable domain (outside the CDR3, taken from reference TRBV7-9 and TRBJ2-7): DTGVSQNPRHKITKRGQNVTFRCDPISEHNRLYWYRQTLGQGPEFLTYFQNEAQLEKSRLLSDRFSAERPKGSFSTLEIQRTEQGDSAMYLCASSSTFWSLYEQYFGPGTRLTVT.

This clonotype showed up many times. This chain uses TRBV3-1 with TRBJ1-6; 7 nucleotides align to TRBD1. The V gene end was trimmed by 4 bases and the J gene end by 6 bases; junction bases not matched to a gene: 9. The CDR3 contains 16 residues. CDR1 and CDR2 (germline): LGHDT, YNNKEL (reference sequence). The CDR3 DNA sequence: TGTGCCAGCAGCCCCGCGCCGGGACAGCGTAATTCACCCCTCCACTTT. Encoded protein: CASSPAPGQRNSPLHF. The full variable domain, completed using reference TRBV3-1 and TRBJ1-6, is DTAVSQTPKYLVTQMGNDKSIKCEQNLGHDTMYWYKQDSKKFLKIMFSYNNKELIINETVPNRFSPKSPDKAHLNLHINSLELGDSAVYFCASSPAPGQRNSPLHFGNGTRLTVT.

This clonotype was seen repeatedly, ten times or more. This chain connects TRBV12-3 or TRBV12-4 to TRBJ1-5; 12 bases map to TRBD1. CDR3 length equals 15 residues. V was clipped by 2 bases and J by 6 bases; unmatched bases: 2. The CDR3 DNA is TGTGCCAGCAGTTTAAAGGGACAGGGGGCTCAGCCCCAGCATTTT. Translated, it gives CASSLKGQGAQPQHF.

This clonotype was recorded at least ten times. The genes are TRBV12-3 or TRBV12-4 and TRBJ2-5; D might be TRBD2 (6 bases). Trimming shortened V by 2 bases and J by 5 bases, and 12 bases separated the two germline ends. CDR3 length equals 14 residues. The CDR3 protein is CASSLNGRGETQYF. The CDR3 DNA sequence: TGTGCCAGCAGTTTAAACGGACGGGGGGAGACCCAGTACTTC.

This chain joins TRBV6-5 and TRBJ2-5, with D possibly TRBD2 on 7 matching bases. V was clipped by 6 bases and J by 7 bases, with 24 bases between them. Germline values: CDR1 MNHEY, CDR2 SVGAGI. CDR3 length: 16 residues. CDR3 sequence (DNA): TGTGCCAGCAGCTATCGGCTGGGCGGGGGCGCGGGGACCCAGTACTTC. The encoded protein is CASSYRLGGGAGTQYF.

The V call is TRBV3-1, the J call TRBJ1-1; D might be TRBD1 (5 bases). The CDR3 covers 13 residues. Trimming cost V 8 bases and J 4 bases, with 14 bases left between them. Germline V lookup: CDR1 LGHDT, CDR2 YNNKEL (reference sequence). The CDR3 loop reads CASGGFRATEAFF. The CDR3 region has the DNA TGTGCCAGCGGTGGCTTCAGGGCCACTGAAGCTTTCTTT.